This T cell receptor (beta chain) derives from a study of T-cell reconstitution after alpha-beta-depleted transplantation in children (dated by TCRdb to the mid-2010s). A note on the overall study: Using TCR repertoire profiling, the study quantitatively followed how T-cell immune reconstitution unfolded in children after TCRalphabeta/CD19-depleted allogeneic hematopoietic cell transplantation.

The receptor library was made with PCR. Sequencing used an Illumina HiSeq 2500. To normalize quantification of the TCRbeta repertoire, the TCR libraries were built with molecular barcoding that relied on unique molecular identifiers. Through fastp at Q25 and MiXCR, TCRdb rebuilt clones from the public reads, retaining in-frame beta chains. Identical CDR3 protein sequences are pooled into one entry, listed with their most common genes and DNA. The table for this sample lists about 610,000 distinct CDR3 sequences; roughly a tenth of them were counted only once. The ten largest clones add up to 3.5% to 5% of the sample. For CDR1 and CDR2, the germline V gene (reference sequence) lists DFQATT and SNEGSKA. From cysteine to phenylalanine, the CDR3 is 16 amino acids long. The read is trimmed to its CDR3 DNA, 48 bases read in frame from base 1. V is pruned by 1 base and J by 2 bases, leaving 4 bases of the junction without a gene match.

This clonotype was counted between two and nine times. Its specific antigen is unknown. No base quality information exists; no much larger clone differs at one position. This receptor was taken from a human donor who donated a stem cell graft to a child with acute myeloid leukemia. The chain joins TRBV20-1 to TRBJ2-1; 11 central nucleotides agree with TRBD2. Sequenced here: PBMCs from the stem cell graft donor, sampled from the stem cell graft. At the DNA level, the sequence is TGCAGTGCTAGAGTATTACTAGCGGGAGCCTACAATGAGCAGTTCTTC. This sequence encodes CSARVLLAGAYNEQFF.